This T cell receptor (beta chain) was captured by sequencing in a study of blood T cell repertoires in COVID-19. Per the study methods: Quantification of nucleated cells was approximated via reference gene primer amplification. Assay: immunoSEQ multiplex PCR; the TCRdb copy retains only in-frame clones and omits some. V, J and clone size reflect that table, while D and trimming were determined from the DNA. This table has roughly 140,000 clones, 80% to 90% appearing once. The specimen was peripheral blood. This clonotype was sampled from a woman aged 35 to 49 with acute or convalescent COVID-19.

This chain's CDR3 is CAWSVFRPGTGAYEQYF. The CDR3 coding sequence is TGTGCCTGGAGTGTCTTCCGCCCCGGGACAGGGGCCTACGAGCAGTACTTC. V gene TRBV30 combines with J gene TRBJ2-7; TRBD1 aligns across 10 bases. V trimming: 0 bases; J trimming: 2 bases; junction bases outside the gene matches: 10. The CDR3 is 17 amino acids. CDR1 and CDR2 (germline): GTSNPN, SVGIG (reference sequence).